This T cell receptor beta chain came from a study of T cells after posttransplantation cyclophosphamide (dated by TCRdb to 2016 to 2018). General notes on the study: Using TRB sequencing, the study followed how the T cell repertoire rebuilt after myeloablative bone marrow transplantation with posttransplantation cyclophosphamide given as GVHD prophylaxis. Antigen receptor sequencing was done on samples from roughly 38 PTCy-treated patients and from under 20 related bone marrow donors of those patients. Blood from every one of the 30 to 40 PTCy patients who had 1-year posttransplant specimens underwent TRB sequencing. Up to 3 additional blood samples from 2 to 5.2 years after transplant were also TRB-sequenced in 3 patients, as was pretransplant blood from 4 patients. Because TRA and TRB clonality correlated tightly in about 9 samples, the subsequent TCR analyses were limited to TRB only. Public TRB sequences were searched against a database of over 3,600 sequences associated with responses to pathogens, tumor antigens, self-antigens and alloantigens. The investigation overall reported the following: Across 45 patients, recipient CMV seropositivity and CMV reactivation were highly associated with TRB clonality; PTCy diversity was similar to CNI/methotrexate controls. Donor-recipient similarity was low at 1-2 months but increased during the first year, and donor CD8+ memory clones often dominated later blood repertoires. The TRB repertoires of T cells infiltrating skin or the GI tract showed only limited overlap with the TRB repertoires found in blood.

Counted from cysteine to phenylalanine, this CDR3 has 17 amino acids. The read is trimmed to its CDR3 DNA, 51 bases read in frame from base 1. Taken from the germline V gene (reference sequence), the CDR1 and CDR2 loops are SEHNR and FQNEAQ. Trimming takes 5 bases off V and 5 bases off J; junction bases not matched to a gene: 12. Related bone marrow donors provided peripheral blood samples on the day of marrow donation. Peripheral blood and bone marrow mononuclear cells were isolated by Ficoll-Hypaque density centrifugation and were cryopreserved. This clone was seen only a few times. Its antigen has not been determined. No base qualities exist here, and no much larger clone lies one base off it. TRB sequencing was run on genomic DNA with either the immunoSEQ assay at survey resolution or the hsTCRB kit. As for the original processing: The immunoSEQ software handled the initial read processing, while the LymphoSeq R package was used for the repertoire analyses. Clonality was computed as 1 minus normalized Shannon entropy; Gini coefficient was also calculated for each TRB dataset. To infer phenotypes in unsorted samples, TRB sequences from sorted subsets of the recipient or donor were mapped onto the unsorted samples of the same recipient. The clones in this table, taken by TCRdb from immuneACCESS, are in-frame only. Not every clone is retained; where verified, under half of the shortfall comes from an unresolved V gene, and the cause of the rest is unknown. V, J and clone size were drawn from that table, and D and trimming were deduced from the DNA. Across this sample, some 35,000 clones were tabulated and none appeared just once. In total, the top ten clones hold approximately 6% of the sample.

The sample was PBMCs. The TCR originated in a man aged 30-40 years in good health and a related stem cell transplant donor. The chain employs TRBV7-9 and TRBJ1-5; TRBD1 matches 10 bases in the middle. The DNA sequence reads TGTGCCAGCAGCGCGAGGACAGGGGGTGGCCTCGATCAGCCCCAGCATTTT. Protein translation: CASSARTGGGLDQPQHF.